This TCR beta chain was observed in a study of cytomegalovirus exposure and HLA in healthy donors. The study, taken as a whole, reports: It was fewer than 200 TCR beta chains that were listed as cytomegalovirus-associated. For TCR beta chains, V- and J-gene trimming was later linked to a missense DCLRE1C variant.

As regards this clone: Its antigen is still unknown.

Germline loops: CDR1 MNHEY, CDR2 SVGAGI. The ends were cut back, 2 bases at V and 3 bases at J, with 11 bases in the middle. The CDR3 is 14 residues long. The PCR made use of 60 Vbeta and 13 Jbeta primers. Only in-frame clones appear in the TCRdb table, and some are missing; sequencing was by immunoSEQ multiplex PCR. The data contain approximately 210,000 clones, roughly 82% of them singletons. The sequence was collected from a man aged 40-55 years in good health and CMV-seropositive. The chain links TRBV6-5 to TRBJ2-7; no reliable D call. Sequenced input: PBMCs. CDR3: CASSYSHGVYEQYF. As DNA, the CDR3 is TGTGCCAGCAGTTACAGCCACGGTGTCTACGAGCAGTACTTC.